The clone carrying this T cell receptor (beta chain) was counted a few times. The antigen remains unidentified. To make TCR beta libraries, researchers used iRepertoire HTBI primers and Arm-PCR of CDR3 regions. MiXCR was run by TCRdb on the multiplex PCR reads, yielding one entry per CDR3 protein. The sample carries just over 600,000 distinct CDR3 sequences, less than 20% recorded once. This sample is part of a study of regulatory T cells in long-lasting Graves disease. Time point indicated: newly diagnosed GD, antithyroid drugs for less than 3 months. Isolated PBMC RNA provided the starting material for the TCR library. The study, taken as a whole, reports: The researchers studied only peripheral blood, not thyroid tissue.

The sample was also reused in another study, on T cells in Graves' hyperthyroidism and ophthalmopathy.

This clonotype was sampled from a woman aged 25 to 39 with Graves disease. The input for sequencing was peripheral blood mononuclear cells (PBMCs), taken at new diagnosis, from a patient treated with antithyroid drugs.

The CDR3, as DNA: TGTGCCAGCAGCCGAGACCGAGGACAGGGTTACGGGGAGCTGTTTTTT. Its translation: CASSRDRGQGYGELFF. The chain carries TRBV7-3 and TRBJ2-2; 8 nucleotides align to TRBD1. Trimming cost V 5 bases and J 7 bases; bases outside gene matches: 12. The CDR3 contains 16 residues. CDR1 is SGHTA and CDR2 is FQGTGA in the germline V gene.